The 26 T cell receptor beta chains below all came from one sample that was sequenced in a study of OX40 agonist ivuxolimab in advanced cancers. Method: immunoSEQ multiplex PCR; TCRdb's copy keeps in-frame clones and lacks some. The data show about 34,000 clones, roughly 85% seen once. The specimen comprised CD4+ or CD8+ T cells sorted from blood, sampled in a trial of the OX40 agonist ivuxolimab. The receptors stem from an adult with an advanced solid tumor such as melanoma, head and neck, liver or kidney cancer.

This rearrangement joins TRBV7-2 to TRBJ2-7, with 15 bases lining up with TRBD2. The germline gives CDR1 SGHTA, CDR2 FQGNSA. The CDR3 is 15 amino acids. J gave up 4 bases and V 6 bases, and 4 bases lay outside the gene matches. The chain's CDR3 is CASRPGLAGGYEQYF. The CDR3 coding sequence is TGTGCCAGCAGACCGGGACTAGCGGGGGGTTACGAGCAGTACTTC.

The V and J genes are TRBV18 and TRBJ2-7, with 7 bases identical to TRBD1. This CDR3 contains 15 residues. With V trimmed by 1 base and J by 7 bases, 10 bases remained unmatched. The germline V gene encodes CDR1 KGHSH and CDR2 LQKENI. The CDR3 is CASSPRPGTAKEQYF. The CDR3 bases are TGTGCCAGCTCACCACGACCGGGGACAGCTAAAGAGCAGTACTTC.

The gene calls are TRBV11-2 and TRBJ1-2; 8 bases match TRBD1. CDR1 is SGHAT and CDR2 is FQNNGV in the germline V gene. This CDR3 has 12 amino acids. J lost 2 bases, V lost 8 bases, and 1 base had no gene match. The CDR3 DNA reads TGTGCCAGCGACAGGGGCAACTATGGCTACACCTTC. Translation: CASDRGNYGYTF.

The rearrangement joins TRBV7-8 to TRBJ2-5; TRBD2 is a possible D gene (6 bases). This CDR3 contains 17 residues. Germline V gene data show CDR1 as SGHVS and CDR2 as FQNEAQ. V shed 5 bases and J shed 7 bases, with 26 bases lying between them. CDR3 in amino acids: CASSPHFRLRDAGTQYF. DNA for the CDR3: TGTGCCAGCAGCCCCCATTTTAGGTTGCGGGATGCGGGGACCCAGTACTTC.

J is TRBJ1-5 and V is TRBV30; possibly TRBD1 for D (5 bases). Germline V lookup: CDR1 GTSNPN, CDR2 SVGIG (reference sequence). This CDR3 region has 12 residues. Trimming left V 5 bases short and J 8 bases short, with 13 bases between. In DNA, the CDR3 is TGTGCCTGGGGGTCCGGGGGGGAGCCCCAGCATTTT. This gives the protein CAWGSGGEPQHF.

The CDR3 is CASKTSFGIYEQYF. The CDR3 region has the DNA TGCGCCAGCAAAACGTCGTTCGGGATCTACGAGCAGTACTTC. This chain links TRBV5-1 with TRBJ2-7; weak D call: TRBD2 (5 bases). The germline V and J ends were trimmed by 6 bases and 3 bases, with 16 bases remaining between them. The V gene's germline CDR1 is SGHRS and CDR2 YFSETQ. CDR3 size: 14 residues.

The chain is built from TRBV6-1 and TRBJ2-7, with 8 positions matching TRBD1. V lost 7 bases, J lost 12 bases, and 8 bases stayed unmatched. The CDR3 runs to 11 residues. The germline V gene has CDR1 MNHNS and CDR2 SASEGT. The CDR3 region is CASTSRDRRYF. The CDR3 DNA is TGTGCCAGCACCTCCCGGGACAGGCGGTACTTC.

The V call is TRBV5-1, the J call TRBJ1-1, with TRBD1 identical over 7 bases. CDR3 length: 13 residues. J was trimmed by 4 bases and V by 0 bases; bases with no gene match: 0. Germline V lookup: CDR1 SGHRS, CDR2 YFSETQ. This chain's CDR3 is CASSLDRGTEAFF. In nucleotides, the CDR3 is TGCGCCAGCAGCTTGGACAGGGGCACTGAAGCTTTCTTT.

The J gene is TRBJ1-1, the V gene TRBV9; D call uncertain. Germline V gene sequence: CDR1 SGDLS, CDR2 YYNGEE. The V end lost 2 bases, the J end lost 4 bases, and 9 bases lay between the germline ends. This CDR3 is built from 13 residues. The CDR3 coding sequence is TGTGCCAGCAGCGTTTTCCCGGGCACTGAAGCTTTCTTT. Protein: CASSVFPGTEAFF.

The V call is TRBV7-2, the J call TRBJ1-1; the D is unclear. Per germline, CDR1 SGHTA and CDR2 FQGNSA. The CDR3 totals 15 residues. V was shortened by 3 bases and J by 4 bases, with 15 bases between the two germline ends. CDR3 residues: CASSFIPSEATEAFF. CDR3 nucleotides: TGTGCCAGCAGCTTTATCCCTTCAGAAGCCACTGAAGCTTTCTTT.

The chain has TRBV14 and TRBJ2-1; the match to TRBD2 covers 13 bases. V gave up 2 bases and J gave up 8 bases; unmatched junction bases: 3. The CDR3 is 15 residues long. CDR1 and CDR2 (germline): SGHDN, FVKESK. The CDR3 DNA sequence: TGTGCCAGCAGCCAACGGACTAGCGGGAGCTATGAGCAGTTCTTC. Protein: CASSQRTSGSYEQFF.

The chain joins TRBV10-1 to TRBJ1-5; TRBD1 might be the D (5 bases). Germline-derived CDR1 and CDR2 are WNHNN and SYGVQD (reference sequence). This CDR3 has 13 amino acids. Trimming pared 5 bases from V and 7 bases from J, leaving 12 bases between. The chain's CDR3 is CASSLGLGQPQHF. The CDR3 DNA reads as TGCGCCAGCAGTCTGGGGCTAGGGCAGCCCCAGCATTTT.

The chain uses TRBV30 and TRBJ1-1; D gene ambiguous. In germline, CDR1 is GTSNPN, CDR2 SVGIG (reference sequence). The CDR3 has 11 amino acids. V was shortened by 0 bases and J by 11 bases, with 10 bases between the two germline ends. The DNA of the CDR3 is TGTGCCTGGAGTGTAGCAGTCCCGGCTTTCTTT. Translating gives CAWSVAVPAFF.

The V call is TRBV7-8, the J call TRBJ1-2, with D hard to call. Germline CDR1 SGHVS, CDR2 FQNEAQ. The V end was cut by 4 bases, the J end by 5 bases, with 8 bases between. This CDR3 comprises 12 residues. For the CDR3, the DNA is TGTGCCAGCAGCTCTAAGATGTATGGCTACACCTTC. Its translation: CASSSKMYGYTF.

This chain uses TRBV7-2 with TRBJ2-7; TRBD2 agrees at 7 bases. Looked up from germline, CDR1 is SGHTA and CDR2 is FQGNSA. The CDR3 length is 15 residues. The V segment lost 5 bases and the J segment 4 bases; nucleotides outside the gene matches: 11. CDR3 coding DNA: TGTGCCAGCAGCGACCGGGACCGCGGGGGTTACGAGCAGTACTTC. Amino acids: CASSDRDRGGYEQYF. The whole variable domain, remainder taken from reference TRBV7-2 and TRBJ2-7, is GAGVSQSPSNKVTEKGKDVELRCDPISGHTALYWYRQSLGQGLEFLIYFQGNSAPDKSGLPSDRFSAERTGGSVSTLTIQRTQQEDSAVYLCASSDRDRGGYEQYFGPGTRLTVT.

This clone appeared once. This chain links TRBV5-6 with TRBJ2-5; unclear D gene. Germline V CDR1 and CDR2: SGHDT, YYEEEE. The CDR3 length is 13 residues. The germline V and J ends were trimmed by 0 bases and 7 bases, with 10 bases remaining between them. This CDR3 is CASSLVAPGTQYF. The CDR3 DNA follows: TGTGCCAGCAGCTTGGTTGCCCCAGGGACCCAGTACTTC.

Concerning this clone: Other DNA sequences from this sample encode an identical CDR3 as well. The chain carries TRBV30 and TRBJ2-7; TRBD2 matches 8 bases. This CDR3 has 13 amino acids. CDR1 and CDR2 from the germline V gene are GTSNPN and SVGIG (reference sequence). V gave up 1 base and J gave up 2 bases; unmatched junction bases: 1. In nucleotides, the CDR3 is TGTGCCTGGAGTGGGGGACTAGCCTACGAGCAGTACTTC. Its translation is CAWSGGLAYEQYF.

The chain employs TRBV10-3 and TRBJ2-5, with TRBD2 matching over 11 bases. This CDR3 is built from 17 residues. V lost 11 bases, J lost 5 bases, and 19 bases stayed unmatched. The V gene's germline CDR1 is ENHRY and CDR2 SYGVKD. CDR3 region: CASETGTSGGGAETQYF. CDR3 in DNA: TGTGCCTCGGAAACCGGGACTAGCGGAGGGGGGGCTGAGACCCAGTACTTC.

The rearrangement links TRBV9 to TRBJ2-7, with a weak D call TRBD2 (6 bases). Trimming stripped 0 bases from V and 2 bases from J, with 18 bases between. The CDR3 length is 17 residues. From germline, CDR1 is SGDLS and CDR2 YYNGEE. This CDR3 reads CASSVGTGAGGTYEQYF. CDR3 bases: TGTGCCAGCAGCGTAGGGACTGGAGCGGGCGGAACCTACGAGCAGTACTTC.

The count of this clone is one. The chain recombines TRBV11-2 with TRBJ2-5; D possibly uses TRBD1 or TRBD2 (7 bases each). V lost 5 bases to trimming and J lost 5 bases, with 18 bases between them. The CDR3 contains 15 residues. Germline CDR1 and CDR2: SGHAT and FQNNGV. The CDR3 here is CASSPSTGREETQYF. The CDR3 nucleotides read TGTGCCAGCAGCCCCTCGACAGGGAGGGAGGAGACCCAGTACTTC. The whole variable domain, remainder taken from reference TRBV11-2 and TRBJ2-5, is EAGVAQSPRYKIIEKRQSVAFWCNPISGHATLYWYQQILGQGPKLLIQFQNNGVVDDSQLPKDRFSAERLKGVDSTLKIQPAKLEDSAVYLCASSPSTGREETQYFGPGTRLLVL.

V is TRBV4-1 and J is TRBJ1-4; D might be TRBD1 (5 bases). The V gene lost 0 bases and the J gene lost 4 bases, with 12 bases spanning the gap. The CDR3 runs 16 residues. CDR1 and CDR2 from the germline V gene are MGHRA and YSYEKL. The CDR3 reads CASSQDTGGLNEKLFF. In DNA, the CDR3 is TGCGCCAGCAGCCAAGATACCGGGGGACTTAATGAAAAACTGTTTTTT.

Regarding this clone: Compared with germline, one end of the junction differs, possibly owing to a read error. The chain links TRBV7-6 to TRBJ2-7; 12 bases line up with TRBD1. This CDR3 region has 16 residues. Germline values: CDR1 SGHVS, CDR2 FNYEAQ. The CDR3 loop reads CAGSSGTGGLSYEQYF. The CDR3 DNA is TGTGCCGGCAGTTCCGGGACAGGGGGCCTCTCCTACGAGCAGTACTTC.

The V gene is TRBV30, the J gene TRBJ2-3; D tentatively reads TRBD1 or TRBD2 (5 bases each). The V end was cut by 5 bases, the J end by 4 bases, with 16 bases between. The germline V gene encodes CDR1 GTSNPN and CDR2 SVGIG (reference sequence). The CDR3 length is 14 residues. CDR3 DNA: TGTGCCTGGGCGGTGGGACCAGCGGCAGATACGCAGTATTTT. Protein: CAWAVGPAADTQYF. Looking up the rest from reference TRBV30 and TRBJ2-3 gives the full variable domain: SQTIHQWPATLVQPVGSPLSLECTVEGTSNPNLYWYRQAAGRGLQLLFYSVGIGQISSEVPQNLSASRPQDRQFILSSKKLLLSDSGFYLCAWAVGPAADTQYFGPGTRLTVL.

The gene calls are TRBV4-3 and TRBJ1-4; TRBD1 is a possible D gene (5 bases). This CDR3 spans 18 amino acids. V was pared by 0 bases and J by 6 bases, with 20 bases between. Per germline, CDR1 LGHNA and CDR2 YSLEER. The CDR3: CASSQEDLAPGTDEKLFF. DNA of the CDR3: TGCGCCAGCAGCCAAGAGGATCTTGCCCCTGGGACTGATGAAAAACTGTTTTTT.

The chain recombines TRBV4-2 with TRBJ1-2; D is uncertain. Germline V gene data show CDR1 as LGHNA and CDR2 as YNFKEQ. The CDR3 loop spans 17 amino acids. The V and J ends lost 4 bases and 0 bases respectively, with 18 bases between them. The CDR3, as DNA: TGTGCCAGCAGCCCGAACCCGGGGTTGGAAGCTAACTATGGCTACACCTTC. Translated, it gives CASSPNPGLEANYGYTF.

The chain carries TRBV9 and TRBJ2-7; 9 bases are shared with TRBD1. Germline V gene lookup returns CDR1 SGDLS and CDR2 YYNGEE. The CDR3 is 13 residues long. After removal of 4 bases from V and 6 bases from J, the junction contained 5 bases not matched to a gene. In DNA, the CDR3 is TGTGCCAGCAGCCCTCCGGACAGGGGCGAGCAGTACTTC. It codes for CASSPPDRGEQYF. Full variable domain (outside the CDR3, taken from reference TRBV9 and TRBJ2-7): DSGVTQTPKHLITATGQRVTLRCSPRSGDLSVYWYQQSLDQGLQFLIQYYNGEERAKGNILERFSAQQFPDLHSELNLSSLELGDSALYFCASSPPDRGEQYFGPGTRLTVT.